This T cell receptor (beta chain) emerged from a study of blood T cell repertoires in COVID-19. Study as a whole: T cells, B-cell-depleted T cells, or PBMCs supplied cDNA or gDNA.

This clone has a single count. This CDR3 is built from 14 residues. CDR1 SNHLY and CDR2 FYNNEI come from the germline V gene. V lost 5 bases to trimming and J lost 1 base, with 11 bases between them. Per the original data handling: Amplification from reference gene primers served as the basis for estimated nucleated cell counts. The method was immunoSEQ multiplex PCR; TCRdb's version includes in-frame clones alone and lacks a portion of them. V, J and clone size are taken as reported in that table, and D and trimming were inferred from the DNA itself. The sample lists 100,000 to 130,000 clones, approximately 90% occurring once.

V gene TRBV2 combines with J gene TRBJ1-1; maybe TRBD1 (5 bases). Sequencing was done on a sample of peripheral blood. This sequence was found in a woman aged 30 to 39 with acute or convalescent COVID-19. The CDR3 reads CASSNKQANTEAFF. CDR3 coding DNA: TGTGCCAGCAGTAATAAACAGGCGAACACTGAAGCTTTCTTT.